This T cell receptor (beta chain) was captured in a study of blood T cell repertoires in COVID-19 (dated by TCRdb to about 2020). Broadly, across the study: The collaborator samples originated in the United States, Italy and Spain and spanned the acute and convalescent phases of COVID-19. Subjects who had been exposed to COVID-19, were actively infected with it, or had recovered from it provided the deeply sampled blood TCRbeta repertoires that made up the dataset. The material from the prospective study consisted of cDNA or gDNA derived from T cells, B-cell-depleted T cells, or PBMCs. The repertoires were made available in a free public database intended to serve as a resource for research on the immune response to SARS-CoV-2. Samples came from the ongoing ImmuneRACE study (first 160 participants) plus 1,254 subjects from 6 global collaborators. Where HLA class I and class II types were available, the types were taken from metadata supplied by the sample provider, not from assay-based typing. Nearly every sample came with metadata listing a de-identified subject ID, COVID-19 status, age in years and sex.

TCRbeta CDR3 regions were amplified from genomic DNA by means of the immunoSEQ Assay, a bias-controlled multiplex PCR. As for the authors' bioinformatics: The number of nucleated cells in each sample was estimated by amplification of reference gene primers within the assay. Sequence reads were collapsed and filtered to measure the absolute abundance of every unique TCRbeta CDR3 rearrangement. For each sample, productive Simpson clonality was calculated by taking the square root of Simpson's diversity index across productive rearrangements. What TCRdb holds here is the immuneACCESS table cut down to in-frame rearrangements. Part of the clones is not present; checked against another copy, under half of the missing clones reflect an unresolved V gene, and the others are unexplained. The DNA gave D and trimming, while V, J and clone size come from that table. In this sample the table shows a few hundred thousand clones, roughly 90% of which occur a single time. Roughly 2.9% of the sample belongs to the ten largest clones.

Reading the germline V gene gives CDR1 SGHTA and CDR2 FQGNSA. The CDR3, from cysteine to phenylalanine, totals 14 residues. The DNA shown is the 42-base CDR3, in frame from base 1. The V end loses 5 bases and the J end loses 5 bases, and a stretch of 13 bases separates them. On the study overall, not on this receptor specifically: The quantity of clinical and demographic metadata differed by source and by participant and was supplied without curation.

Participants in the prospective study were aged 18 to 89 years, lived in about two dozen United States geographic areas, and enrolled through a virtual design. To assign participants to cohorts, the prospective study relied on clinical history that participants themselves reported in a screening survey and a study questionnaire. Exposed participants were defined as having been in contact with someone with a PCR-confirmed or clinician-diagnosed COVID-19 case within 2 weeks of study entry. Mobile phlebotomists in the prospective study collected whole blood, serum and a nasopharyngeal or oropharyngeal swab from every participant. Over a roughly two-month period, participants in the prospective study had the option of providing additional blood draws and questionnaires. Before DNA extraction, prospective study blood samples were shipped either frozen or at room temperature. About this clone: What this receptor recognizes is not known. No base-level quality is on record; no much larger clone is a single base apart.

The sequence is built from TRBV7-2 and TRBJ1-5; no D gene is confidently identified. This TCR was sampled from a woman aged 50 to 60 who had been exposed to COVID-19. The sequencing input was PBMCs or T cells enriched from blood (not recorded which). CDR3 protein: CASSLISVDQPQHF. Read as DNA, the sequence is TGTGCCAGCAGCCTCATAAGCGTAGATCAGCCCCAGCATTTT.